Listed here are 17 T cell receptor beta chains from one sample, sequenced in a study of T cell responses to AZD1222 COVID-19 vaccine. Method: immunoSEQ multiplex PCR; TCRdb's copy keeps in-frame clones and lacks some. The data contain around 170,000 clones, 85% to 90% of them singletons. The sequences come from peripheral blood, collected 28 days after the second AZD1222 dose. These receptors were obtained from an adult who received the AZD1222 COVID-19 vaccine.

V is TRBV4-2 and J is TRBJ2-7; D possibly corresponds to TRBD2 (5 bases). CDR1 is LGHNA and CDR2 is YNFKEQ in the germline V gene. Trimming shortened V by 0 bases and J by 0 bases, and 12 bases separated the two germline ends. This CDR3 has 16 residues. CDR3 loop: CASSQDRGVPSYEQYF. CDR3 nucleotide sequence: TGTGCCAGCAGCCAAGATCGGGGAGTACCCTCCTACGAGCAGTACTTC.

This clone was counted a single time. At one of its ends the junction is not consistent with the germline gene, which may arise from a read error. The gene calls are TRBV7-7 and TRBJ2-2; the D gene is possibly TRBD1 (5 bases). In germline, CDR1 is SSHAT, CDR2 FNYEAQ (reference sequence). CDR3 length: 14 residues. In DNA form, the CDR3 reads TGTGCTAGCAGCTCAGGGTGGGCCACCGGGGAGCTGTTTTTT. This sequence encodes CASSSGWATGELFF. Looking up the rest from reference TRBV7-7 and TRBJ2-2 gives the full variable domain: GAGVSQSPRYKVTKRGQDVTLRCDPISSHATLYWYQQALGQGPEFLTYFNYEAQPDKSGLPSDRFSAERPEGSISTLTIQRTEQRDSAMYRCASSSGWATGELFFGEGSRLTVL.

CDR3 sequence reads: CSASPRVGGYTF. The CDR3 DNA follows: TGCAGTGCTAGTCCCAGGGTTGGTGGCTACACCTTC. V usage is TRBV20-1 and J usage is TRBJ1-2, with D tentatively TRBD1 (5 bases). CDR1 and CDR2 (germline): DFQATT, SNEGSKA (reference sequence). The CDR3 has 12 amino acids. Between the trimmed V and J ends, which lost 3 bases and 7 bases, there was a span of 12 bases.

The chain combines TRBV27 with TRBJ1-1; TRBD1 matches 8 bases. Germline CDR1 MNHEY, CDR2 SMNVEV (reference sequence). V lost 6 bases to trimming and J lost 0 bases; unmatched junction nucleotides: 6. The CDR3 is 15 amino acids. CDR3 in amino acids: CASRDQGAMNTEAFF. In DNA form, the CDR3 reads TGTGCCAGCAGGGACCAGGGGGCGATGAACACTGAAGCTTTCTTT.

This chain links TRBV5-4 with TRBJ1-2; D gene uncertain. The germline V gene encodes CDR1 SGHNT and CDR2 YYREEE (reference sequence). The CDR3 covers 15 residues. V was cut by 1 base and J by 4 bases, with 14 bases left in between. CDR3 in amino acids: CASSLRADSGYGYTF. The CDR3 nucleotides read TGTGCCAGCAGCTTGAGGGCAGATTCGGGCTATGGCTACACCTTC.

This chain uses TRBV28 with TRBJ2-3; D is ambiguous. Germline V gives CDR1 MDHEN, CDR2 SYDVKM. V gave up 4 bases and J gave up 2 bases, with 13 bases separating them. The CDR3 has 15 amino acids. This chain's CDR3 is CASSSPGGLTDTQYF. CDR3 coding DNA: TGTGCCAGCAGTTCACCGGGCGGCCTCACAGATACGCAGTATTTT.

The genes are TRBV5-1 and TRBJ1-2; D perhaps matches TRBD1 (6 bases). In germline, CDR1 is SGHRS, CDR2 YFSETQ. V was clipped by 5 bases and J by 1 base, with 12 bases between them. The CDR3 has 14 amino acids. The CDR3 DNA is TGCGCCAGCAGTGGAACAGGGCGTAACTATGGCTACACCTTC. Protein product: CASSGTGRNYGYTF.

This clone has only one observation. The chain combines TRBV18 with TRBJ2-2, with D possibly being TRBD2 (5 bases). Between the trimmed V and J ends, which lost 6 bases and 4 bases, there was a span of 12 bases. This CDR3 comprises 14 residues. CDR1 is KGHSH and CDR2 is LQKENI in the germline V gene. This CDR3 reads CASSPAGATGELFF. DNA for the CDR3: TGTGCCAGCTCCCCTGCGGGTGCCACCGGGGAGCTGTTTTTT.

The chain employs TRBV5-1 and TRBJ2-5; TRBD2 matches 12 bases. The CDR3 is made up of 17 amino acids. Germline V CDR1 and CDR2: SGHRS, YFSETQ. J lost 0 bases, V lost 4 bases, and 7 bases had no gene match. The CDR3 region has the DNA TGCGCCAGCAGCCGAGCCACTAGCGGGGGGTACCAAGAGACCCAGTACTTC. This gives the protein CASSRATSGGYQETQYF.

This rearrangement joins TRBV21-1 to TRBJ1-2. TRBV21-1 is a pseudogene locus. This CDR3 has 16 residues. The CDR3 is CASSKVCNRDFYGYTF. CDR3 coding DNA: TGTGCCAGCAGCAAAGTATGTAACAGGGACTTCTATGGCTACACCTTC.

V usage is TRBV7-3 and J usage is TRBJ2-6; 7 positions agree with TRBD1. V lost 5 bases, J lost 1 base, and 8 bases stayed unmatched. CDR1 and CDR2 from the germline V gene are SGHTA and FQGTGA. The CDR3 sequence is 17 residues long. The CDR3: CASSPSGQTSGANVLTF. CDR3 sequence (DNA): TGTGCCAGCAGCCCCTCGGGACAGACTTCTGGGGCCAACGTCCTGACTTTC.

The CDR3 spells CASGLGAREQETQYF. The DNA for the CDR3 is TGTGCTAGTGGTTTGGGGGCCAGGGAACAAGAGACCCAGTACTTC. The J gene is TRBJ2-5, the V gene TRBV12-5; D might be TRBD1 (5 bases). Germline V gene data show CDR1 as LGHNT and CDR2 as FRNRAP. The CDR3 totals 15 residues. Trimming shortened V by 1 base and J by 2 bases, and 11 bases separated the two germline ends.

In this sample, this clone turned up a few times. The rearrangement links TRBV7-2 to TRBJ2-7; D unresolved. Looked up from germline, CDR1 is SGHTA and CDR2 is FQGNSA. The CDR3 is 13 residues long. The V gene lost 5 bases and the J gene lost 5 bases, with 13 bases spanning the gap. The CDR3 bases are TGTGCCAGCAGCCCCCAGTATATCCACGAGCAGTACTTC. Encoded protein: CASSPQYIHEQYF.

The genes are TRBV14 and TRBJ2-5; D gene uncertain. Trimming cost V 2 bases and J 5 bases, with 3 bases left between them. CDR1 SGHDN and CDR2 FVKESK come from the germline V gene. CDR3 size: 11 residues. The CDR3 spells CASSQFETQYF. CDR3 coding DNA: TGTGCCAGCAGCCAATTCGAGACCCAGTACTTC.

This clone was seen only once. V usage is TRBV7-8 and J usage is TRBJ2-1, with 8 bases aligning to TRBD1. Germline V gene lookup returns CDR1 SGHVS and CDR2 FQNEAQ. The CDR3 spans 16 residues. Trimming cost V 1 base and J 12 bases; bases outside gene matches: 14. CDR3 protein: CASSLGRRGRPEGQFF. The CDR3 coding sequence is TGTGCCAGCAGCTTAGGGCGCAGGGGGCGGCCGGAGGGGCAGTTCTTC.

This clone has only one observation. The V and J genes are TRBV18 and TRBJ2-3, with D perhaps given as TRBD1 or TRBD2 (5 bases each). The ends were cut back, 8 bases at V and 1 base at J, with 13 bases in the middle. Per germline, CDR1 KGHSH and CDR2 LQKENI. This CDR3 comprises 14 residues. CDR3 residues: CASAGTLGTDTQYF. Written as DNA, the CDR3 is TGTGCCAGCGCTGGGACCCTCGGCACAGATACGCAGTATTTT.

The chain recombines TRBV4-1 with TRBJ1-1, with 7 positions matching TRBD1. CDR3 length: 15 amino acids. V lost 2 bases, J lost 5 bases, and 8 bases stayed unmatched. Germline CDR1 is MGHRA and CDR2 is YSYEKL. The CDR3 sequence: CASSQYGRGGTEAFF. The CDR3 DNA is TGCGCCAGCAGCCAATATGGCAGGGGGGGGACTGAAGCTTTCTTT.